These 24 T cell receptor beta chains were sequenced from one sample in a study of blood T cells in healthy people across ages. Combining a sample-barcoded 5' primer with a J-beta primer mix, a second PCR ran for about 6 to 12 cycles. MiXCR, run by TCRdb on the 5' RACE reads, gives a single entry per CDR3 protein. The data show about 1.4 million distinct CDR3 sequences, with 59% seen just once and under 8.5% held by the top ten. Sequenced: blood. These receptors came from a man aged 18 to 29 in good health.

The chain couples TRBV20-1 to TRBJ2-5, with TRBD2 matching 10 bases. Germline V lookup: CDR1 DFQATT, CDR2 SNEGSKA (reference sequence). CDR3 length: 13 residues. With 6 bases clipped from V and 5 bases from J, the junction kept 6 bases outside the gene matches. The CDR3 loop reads CSARKLAGETQYF. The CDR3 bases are TGCAGTGCCAGGAAACTAGCGGGGGAGACCCAGTACTTC.

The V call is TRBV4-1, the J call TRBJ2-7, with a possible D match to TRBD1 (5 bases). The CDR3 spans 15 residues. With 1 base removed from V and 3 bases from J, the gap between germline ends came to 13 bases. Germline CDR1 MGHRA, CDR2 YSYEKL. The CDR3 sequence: CASSQVLQGGYEQYF. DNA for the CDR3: TGCGCCAGCAGCCAAGTGCTCCAGGGCGGCTACGAGCAGTACTTC.

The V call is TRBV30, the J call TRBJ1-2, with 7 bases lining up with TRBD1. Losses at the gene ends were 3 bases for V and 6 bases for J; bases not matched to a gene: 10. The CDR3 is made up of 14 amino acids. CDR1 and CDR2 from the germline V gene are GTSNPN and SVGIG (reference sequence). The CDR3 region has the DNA TGTGCCTGGAGCCTAGGTGGGACAGCGAATGGCTACACCTTC. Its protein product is CAWSLGGTANGYTF.

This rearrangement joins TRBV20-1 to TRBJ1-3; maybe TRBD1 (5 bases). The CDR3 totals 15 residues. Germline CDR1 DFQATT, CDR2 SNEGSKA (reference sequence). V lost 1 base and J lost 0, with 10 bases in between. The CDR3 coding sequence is TGCAGTGCTAGAGTTGGGGGTGCCTCTGGAAACACCATATATTTT. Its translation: CSARVGGASGNTIYF.

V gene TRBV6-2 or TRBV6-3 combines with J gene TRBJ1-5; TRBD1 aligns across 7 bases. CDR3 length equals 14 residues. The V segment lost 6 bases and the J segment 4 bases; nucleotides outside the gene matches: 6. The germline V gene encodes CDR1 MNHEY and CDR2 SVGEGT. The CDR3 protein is CASRGTVINQPQHF. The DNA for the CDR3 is TGTGCCAGCAGGGGGACAGTTATAAATCAGCCCCAGCATTTT.

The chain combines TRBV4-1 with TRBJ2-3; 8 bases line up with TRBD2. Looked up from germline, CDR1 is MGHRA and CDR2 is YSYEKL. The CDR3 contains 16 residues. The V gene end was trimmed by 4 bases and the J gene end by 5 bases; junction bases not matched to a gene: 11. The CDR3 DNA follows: TGCGCCAGCAGCCGAAGTAGCGGGATTCGTGGAGATACGCAGTATTTT. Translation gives CASSRSSGIRGDTQYF.

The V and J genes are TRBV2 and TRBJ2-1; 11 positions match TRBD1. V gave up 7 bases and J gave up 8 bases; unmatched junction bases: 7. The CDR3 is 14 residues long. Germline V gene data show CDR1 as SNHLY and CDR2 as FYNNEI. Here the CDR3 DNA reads TGTGCCAGCATCGGGACAGGGGGGAGGGATGAGCAGTTCTTC. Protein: CASIGTGGRDEQFF.

CDR3 DNA sequence: TGTGCCAGCAGTGTCAGGGCTTCAGATACGCAGTATTTT. It yields the protein CASSVRASDTQYF. This rearrangement joins TRBV28 to TRBJ2-3; a weak D match, TRBD1 (5 bases). The V gene's germline CDR1 is MDHEN and CDR2 SYDVKM. Between the trimmed V and J ends, which lost 5 bases and 4 bases, there was a span of 10 bases. This CDR3 spans 13 amino acids. Together with reference TRBV28 and TRBJ2-3, the CDR3 gives the full variable domain: DVKVTQSSRYLVKRTGEKVFLECVQDMDHENMFWYRQDPGLGLRLIYFSYDVKMKEKGDIPEGYSVSREKKERFSLILESASTNQTSMYLCASSVRASDTQYFGPGTRLTVL.

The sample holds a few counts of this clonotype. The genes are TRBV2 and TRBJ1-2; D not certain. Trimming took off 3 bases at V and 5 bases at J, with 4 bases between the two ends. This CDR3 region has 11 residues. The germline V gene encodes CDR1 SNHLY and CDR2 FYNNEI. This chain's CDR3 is CASSEVYGYTF. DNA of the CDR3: TGTGCCAGCAGTGAGGTATATGGCTACACCTTC.

The CDR3 DNA sequence: TGCAGTGCTAGACCCGGGACAGCGAACACTGAAGCTTTCTTT. Translated: CSARPGTANTEAFF. The chain joins TRBV20-1 to TRBJ1-1; the match to TRBD1 covers 7 bases. The CDR3 runs 14 residues. Trimming cost V 2 bases and J 1 base; bases outside gene matches: 4. CDR1 and CDR2 (germline): DFQATT, SNEGSKA (reference sequence).

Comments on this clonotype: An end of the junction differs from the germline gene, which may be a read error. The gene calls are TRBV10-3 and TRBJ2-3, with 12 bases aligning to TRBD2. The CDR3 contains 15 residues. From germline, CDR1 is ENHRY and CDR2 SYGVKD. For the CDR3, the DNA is TGTGCCACCTGTAAACTAGCGGGGGGCACAGAGACGCAGTATTTT. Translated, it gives CATCKLAGGTETQYF.

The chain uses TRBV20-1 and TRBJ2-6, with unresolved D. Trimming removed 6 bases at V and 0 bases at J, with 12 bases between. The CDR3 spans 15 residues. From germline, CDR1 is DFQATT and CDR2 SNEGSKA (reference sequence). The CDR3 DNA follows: TGCAGTGCAATACTACAGAGCTCTGGGGCCAACGTCCTGACTTTC. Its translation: CSAILQSSGANVLTF.

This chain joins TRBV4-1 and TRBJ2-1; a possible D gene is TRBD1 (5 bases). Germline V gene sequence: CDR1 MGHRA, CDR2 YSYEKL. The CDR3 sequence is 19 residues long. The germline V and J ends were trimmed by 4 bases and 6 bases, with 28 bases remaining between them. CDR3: CASSLIDSGSHGISNEQFF. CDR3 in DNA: TGCGCCAGCAGCCTTATCGACAGTGGAAGCCATGGGATATCCAATGAGCAGTTCTTC.

Here the CDR3 reads CASSSNAPGLAGASTDTQYF. The CDR3 region has the DNA TGTGCCAGCAGTTCCAACGCCCCGGGACTAGCGGGGGCTAGCACAGATACGCAGTATTTT. The J gene is TRBJ2-3, the V gene TRBV12-3 or TRBV12-4, with TRBD2 matching 14 bases. The CDR3 covers 20 residues. Unmatched junction bases numbered 12, after V lost 4 bases and J lost 0 bases.

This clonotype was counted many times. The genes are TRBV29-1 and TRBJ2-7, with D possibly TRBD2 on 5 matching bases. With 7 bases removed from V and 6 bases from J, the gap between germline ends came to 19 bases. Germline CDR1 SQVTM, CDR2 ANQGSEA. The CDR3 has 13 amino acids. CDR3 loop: CSAADGVAAEQYF. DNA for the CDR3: TGCAGCGCCGCGGACGGGGTTGCTGCCGAGCAGTACTTC.

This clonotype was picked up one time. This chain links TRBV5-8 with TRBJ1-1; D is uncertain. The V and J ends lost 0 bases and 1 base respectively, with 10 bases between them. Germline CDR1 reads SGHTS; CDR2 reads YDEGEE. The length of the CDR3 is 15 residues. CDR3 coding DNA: TGTGCCAGCAGCTTGGTTGAGGTTGGGAACACTGAAGCTTTCTTT. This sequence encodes CASSLVEVGNTEAFF.

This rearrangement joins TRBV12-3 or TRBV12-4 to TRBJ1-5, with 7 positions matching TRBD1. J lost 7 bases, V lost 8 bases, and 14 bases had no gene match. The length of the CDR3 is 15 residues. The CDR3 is CASCMRGGGEQPQHF. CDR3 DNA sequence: TGTGCCAGCTGTATGAGAGGGGGCGGTGAACAGCCCCAGCATTTT.

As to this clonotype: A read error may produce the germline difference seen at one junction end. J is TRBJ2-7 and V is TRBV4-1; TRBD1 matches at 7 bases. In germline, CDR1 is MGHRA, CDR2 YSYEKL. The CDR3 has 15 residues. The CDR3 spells CASSQGTDFSYEQYF. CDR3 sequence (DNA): TGCGCCAGCAGTCAAGGGACAGACTTCTCCTACGAGCAGTACTTC.

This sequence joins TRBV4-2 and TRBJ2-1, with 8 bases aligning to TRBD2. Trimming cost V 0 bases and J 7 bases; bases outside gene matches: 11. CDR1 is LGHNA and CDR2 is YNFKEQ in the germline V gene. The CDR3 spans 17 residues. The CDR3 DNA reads TGTGCCAGCAGCCAAGATGCGGGACTAGTAAGTGGTAATGAGCAGTTCTTC. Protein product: CASSQDAGLVSGNEQFF.

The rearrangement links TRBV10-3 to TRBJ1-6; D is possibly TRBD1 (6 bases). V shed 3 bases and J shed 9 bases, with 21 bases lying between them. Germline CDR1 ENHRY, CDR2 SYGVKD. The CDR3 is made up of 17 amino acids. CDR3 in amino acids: CAISDQGRGGIGSPLHF. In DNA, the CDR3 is TGTGCCATCAGTGACCAGGGAAGAGGGGGGATTGGTTCACCCCTCCACTTT.

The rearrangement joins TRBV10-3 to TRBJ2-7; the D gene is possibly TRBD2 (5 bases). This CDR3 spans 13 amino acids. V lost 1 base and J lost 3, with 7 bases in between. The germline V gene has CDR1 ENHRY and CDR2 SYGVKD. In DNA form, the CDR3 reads TGTGCCATCAGTGAGTTTGAGGGCTACGAGCAGTACTTC. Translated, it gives CAISEFEGYEQYF.

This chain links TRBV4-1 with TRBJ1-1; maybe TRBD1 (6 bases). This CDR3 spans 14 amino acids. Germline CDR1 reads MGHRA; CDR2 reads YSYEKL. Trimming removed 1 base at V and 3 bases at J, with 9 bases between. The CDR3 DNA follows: TGCGCCAGCAGCCAAGGGACAGCACACACTGAAGCTTTCTTT. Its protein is CASSQGTAHTEAFF.

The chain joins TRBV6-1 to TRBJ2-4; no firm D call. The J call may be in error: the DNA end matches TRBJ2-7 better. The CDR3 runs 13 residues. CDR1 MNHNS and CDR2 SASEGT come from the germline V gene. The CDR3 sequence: CASTGTLIYEQYF. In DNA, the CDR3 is TGTGCCAGCACGGGTACCCTTATCTACGAGCAGTACTTC.

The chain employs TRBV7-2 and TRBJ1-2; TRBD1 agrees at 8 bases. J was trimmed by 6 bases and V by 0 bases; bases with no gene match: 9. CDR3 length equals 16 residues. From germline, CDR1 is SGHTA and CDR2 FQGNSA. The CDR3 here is CASSLAPATGGDGYTF. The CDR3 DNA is TGTGCCAGCAGCTTAGCCCCAGCAACAGGGGGGGATGGCTACACCTTC.